The 20 T cell receptor beta chains in this list originate from one sample, sequenced in a study of breast tumors, draining lymph nodes, adjacent tissues. Via MiXCR, TCRdb re-called the multiplex PCR reads, giving one row per CDR3 protein. The data hold 200,000 or so distinct CDR3 sequences, with around 29% observed a single time. The lymph nodes were axillary draining lymph nodes from breast cancer patients. The sample comprised axillary lymph node tissue. The receptors were gathered from a female donor with breast cancer. Some clones in this sample may be carry-over from other donors' samples.

A note on this clonotype: A much larger clonotype is one base distant, so this may be a read error. It is likely a read error, because the conserved phenylalanine at the end of the CDR3 is missing. The J gene is TRBJ2-5, the V gene TRBV5-1, with D perhaps TRBD2 (5 bases). The V and J ends lost 0 bases and 5 bases respectively, with 11 bases between them. CDR3 length: 14 residues. Per the germline V gene, CDR1 is SGHRS and CDR2 is YFSETQ. DNA for the CDR3: TGCGCCAGCAGCTTGGAGGGTTCGGGGGAGACCCAGTACCTC. Its translation is CASSLEGSGETQYL.

The gene calls are TRBV6-2 or TRBV6-3 and TRBJ2-7; 9 bases agree with TRBD1. CDR1 and CDR2 (germline): MNHEY, SVGEGT. The V and J ends lost 6 bases and 2 bases, in that order; junction bases with no gene match: 5. The CDR3 spans 14 residues. CDR3 DNA: TGTGCCAGCAGGCGCGGACAGGGGACCTACGAGCAGTACTTC. Its translation: CASRRGQGTYEQYF.

This clonotype has at least ten counts. This chain connects TRBV11-2 to TRBJ2-3; TRBD1 matches at 9 bases. The germline V gene encodes CDR1 SGHAT and CDR2 FQNNGV. The CDR3 is 17 amino acids. V dropped 10 bases and J dropped 5; count of bases not matched to a gene: 19. CDR3 amino acids: CATSLGLGQGEGDTQYF. CDR3 bases: TGTGCCACGAGCTTAGGATTGGGACAGGGTGAGGGAGATACGCAGTATTTT.

This clonotype was recorded many times. The chain uses TRBV2 and TRBJ1-2, with D unresolved. V was clipped by 7 bases and J by 5 bases, with 8 bases between them. Germline lookup yields CDR1 SNHLY and CDR2 FYNNEI. The CDR3 length is 11 residues. CDR3 amino acids: CASKRAYGYTF. The DNA for the CDR3 is TGTGCCAGCAAAAGGGCGTATGGCTACACCTTC. Full variable domain (rest looked up from reference TRBV2 and TRBJ1-2): EPEVTQTPSHQVTQMGQEVILRCVPISNHLYFYWYRQILGQKVEFLVSFYNNEISEKSEIFDDQFSVERPDGSNFTLKIRSTKLEDSAMYFCASKRAYGYTFGSGTRLTVV.

This clonotype appeared many times. The CDR3 does not close with the conserved phenylalanine or tryptophan, likely indicating a read error. The DNA is left out, because the CDR3 cannot be placed on it with certainty; the CDR3 is given as TCRdb lists it. This chain uses TRBV19 with TRBJ1-4. The CDR3 length is 10 residues, termini included. CDR1 and CDR2 from the germline V gene are LNHDA and SQIVND (reference sequence). The CDR3 is CASSMADSFI.

CDR3: CASSSSSGGRGQETQYF. DNA of the CDR3: TGTGCCAGCAGTTCCTCCTCCGGGGGGCGGGGGCAAGAGACCCAGTACTTC. This rearrangement joins TRBV6-6 to TRBJ2-5, with a tentative D call TRBD2 (7 bases). Trimming removed 4 bases from V and 2 bases from J, with 20 bases in between. Germline CDR1 is MNHNY and CDR2 is SVGAGI (reference sequence). This CDR3 comprises 17 residues.

This clonotype was detected ten times or more. The chain carries TRBV20-1 and TRBJ1-6; D unclear. Per the germline V gene, CDR1 is DFQATT and CDR2 is SNEGSKA (reference sequence). The CDR3 loop spans 15 amino acids. V lost 7 bases and J lost 0, with 13 bases in between. CDR3 bases: TGCAGTGGGTCCAGAATGAGCTCCTATAATTCACCCCTCCACTTT. Protein sequence: CSGSRMSSYNSPLHF.

This clonotype was detected many times. The chain employs TRBV19 and TRBJ1-5; TRBD1 is a possible D gene (5 bases). CDR3 length: 13 amino acids. CDR1 is LNHDA and CDR2 is SQIVND in the germline V gene (reference sequence). Trimming took 9 bases from V and 2 from J, leaving 11 bases between them. Here the CDR3 DNA reads TGTGCCAGCAGTGGGGACCGCAATCAGCCCCAGCATTTT. Encoded protein: CASSGDRNQPQHF.

This clonotype occurred many times. V gene TRBV5-4 combines with J gene TRBJ2-2; the D is unclear. From germline, CDR1 is SGHNT and CDR2 YYREEE (reference sequence). The ends were cut back, 4 bases at V and 4 bases at J, with 14 bases in the middle. The CDR3 covers 15 residues. The CDR3 nucleotides are TGTGCCAGCAGCCCCTATTTGGGCGGCACCGGGGAGCTGTTTTTT. This sequence encodes CASSPYLGGTGELFF.

As DNA, the CDR3 is TGCAGTGCCGGGCCGGACAATAATTCACCCCTCCACTTT. Amino acids: CSAGPDNNSPLHF. The rearrangement uses TRBV20-1 and TRBJ1-6, with D tentatively TRBD1 (5 bases). Trimming removed 6 bases from V and 5 bases from J, with 11 bases in between. The CDR3 totals 13 residues. CDR1 DFQATT and CDR2 SNEGSKA come from the germline V gene (reference sequence).

This clonotype was counted many times. The chain is built from TRBV2 and TRBJ2-3; 7 positions match TRBD1. CDR3 size: 15 residues. CDR1 is SNHLY and CDR2 is FYNNEI in the germline V gene. Unmatched junction bases numbered 7, after V lost 6 bases and J lost 1 base. CDR3 sequence (DNA): TGTGCCAGCAGATCACAGGGGACGGGCACAGATACGCAGTATTTT. It yields the protein CASRSQGTGTDTQYF.

This clonotype was detected many times. CDR3 protein: CSAPRGRRNTEAFF. The DNA for the CDR3 is TGCAGTGCCCCAAGGGGGCGCCGGAACACTGAAGCTTTCTTT. The gene calls are TRBV20-1 and TRBJ1-1; TRBD1 matches 7 bases. The J segment lost 1 base and the V segment lost 6 bases, leaving 8 bases of the junction unmatched. The V gene's germline CDR1 is DFQATT and CDR2 SNEGSKA (reference sequence). CDR3 length: 14 residues.

This clonotype was detected many times. The CDR3 DNA follows: TGTGCCAGCACCTGGACTAGGACAACAGATACGCAGTATTTT. Its translation: CASTWTRTTDTQYF. The rearrangement joins TRBV6-2 or TRBV6-3 to TRBJ2-3; 7 bases are shared with TRBD2. From germline, CDR1 is MNHEY and CDR2 SVGEGT. CDR3 length: 14 amino acids. V lost 7 bases and J lost 3; bases outside the gene matches: 7.

The gene calls are TRBV2 and TRBJ1-1; no clear D. The ends were cut back, 4 bases at V and 2 bases at J, with 11 bases in the middle. CDR3 size: 14 residues. Germline assignment: CDR1 SNHLY and CDR2 FYNNEI. CDR3 residues: CASSVRGANTEAFF. The CDR3 DNA reads TGTGCCAGCAGTGTCCGGGGTGCCAACACTGAAGCTTTCTTT.

Only a few counts were recorded for this clonotype. This may be a read error: a much more frequent sequence differs by one nucleotide. The chain is built from TRBV20-1 and TRBJ2-1; 8 positions match TRBD2. With 7 bases clipped from V and 2 bases from J, the junction kept 13 bases outside the gene matches. The CDR3 is made up of 16 amino acids. Germline V CDR1 and CDR2: DFQATT, SNEGSKA (reference sequence). CDR3 nucleotide sequence: TGCAGTGTTCAGGCGCGGGGGGTCCCCCCCTACAATGAGCAGTTCTTC. Its protein is CSVQARGVPPYNEQFF.

A word on this clonotype: At one end, the junction sequence differs from germline, possibly due to a read error. The V and J genes are TRBV15 and TRBJ2-7, with D tentatively TRBD2 (6 bases). The CDR3 is 15 residues long. Germline V lookup: CDR1 LNHNV, CDR2 YYDKDF (reference sequence). The DNA of the CDR3 is TGTGCCACCAGCGAAGGAGGGGAGCAGACCTACGGGCAGTGCTTC. Translated: CATSEGGEQTYGQCF.

About this clonotype itself: This CDR3 fails to terminate in the conserved phenylalanine or tryptophan, so it likely reflects a read error. V is TRBV28 and J is TRBJ2-1, with TRBD2 matching over 11 bases. V lost 7 bases and J lost 3; bases outside the gene matches: 5. This CDR3 is 15 amino acids long. The germline gives CDR1 MDHEN, CDR2 SYDVKM. The CDR3 protein is CASKSLAGVYNEQFL. The CDR3 DNA follows: TGTGCCAGCAAATCACTAGCGGGAGTCTACAATGAGCAGTTCCTC.

This clonotype was recorded at least ten times. V gene TRBV7-2 combines with J gene TRBJ2-7, with 9 bases matching TRBD2. CDR1 is SGHTA, CDR2 FQGNSA, per germline. The CDR3 totals 15 residues. Trimming took 1 base from V and 7 from J; bases not matched to a gene: 8. CDR3 sequence (DNA): TGTGCCAGCAGCTTAGGAGGTGGACTAGCGACAGAGCAGTACTTC. This codes for CASSLGGGLATEQYF.

The CDR3 nucleotides are TGTGCCAGCAGCTTAGAGGGGAGTACGCAGTATTTT. This codes for CASSLEGSTQYF. The chain has TRBV7-6 and TRBJ2-3; D may correspond to TRBD1 or TRBD2 (5 bases each). The V gene lost 1 base and the J gene lost 8 bases, with 7 bases spanning the gap. The CDR3 covers 12 residues. Germline V gives CDR1 SGHVS, CDR2 FNYEAQ.

This clonotype was recorded at least ten times. V is TRBV5-6 and J is TRBJ1-2; D perhaps matches TRBD1 (5 bases). Trimming took off 6 bases at V and 3 bases at J, with 18 bases between the two ends. The CDR3 totals 15 residues. CDR1 and CDR2 from the germline V gene are SGHDT and YYEEEE. The CDR3 DNA sequence: TGTGCCAGCAAATTGCAAAAGGGACTGGACTATGGCTACACCTTC. This sequence encodes CASKLQKGLDYGYTF.